Listed below are T cell receptor beta chains from one sample, sequenced in a study of blood T cell repertoires in COVID-19. Profiled with immunoSEQ multiplex PCR; TCRdb holds only in-frame clones, not every one. The repertoire includes some 200,000 clones, 65% to 90% of them detected once, and 12% sits in the top ten. The source material was PBMCs or T cells enriched from blood (not recorded which). These receptor sequences come from a man in his forties or fifties who had recovered from COVID-19. Both conserved end residues are part of each CDR3. D genes are given only for firm matches. Clone sizes are given selectively: once, few, many, or a class where the clone is expanded.

D gene	V gene	J gene	clone size	CDR3 length	CDR3 DNA	CDR3 protein
TRBD1	TRBV14	TRBJ2-4	.	17	TGTGCCAGCAGCCGGAGACAGGGGCTGGGAGCCAAAAACATTCAGTACTTC	CASSRRQGLGAKNIQYF
TRBD2	TRBV29-1	TRBJ2-5	.	13	TGCAGCGTTGACGGGGCGGGAGAAGAGACCCAGTACTTC	CSVDGAGEETQYF
.	TRBV3-1/TRBV3-2	TRBJ1-4	few	14	TGTGCCAGCAGCCACGGGAGTTATAATGAAAAACTGTTTTTT	CASSHGSYNEKLFF
.	TRBV2	TRBJ1-6	.	16	TGTGCCAGCAGCCCCCGTTTAGGGGAGGGAGATTCACCCCTCCACTTT	CASSPRLGEGDSPLHF
.	TRBV6-5	TRBJ1-2	few	13	TGTGCCAGCAGAGGGGATACTAACTATGGCTACACCTTC	CASRGDTNYGYTF
TRBD1	TRBV18	TRBJ1-2	.	15	TGTGCCAGCTCACTCGGACAGGGCGATAACTATGGCTACACCTTC	CASSLGQGDNYGYTF
TRBD1	TRBV7-8	TRBJ2-2	few	17	TGTGCCAGCAGCTTATTTACCGGGACAGGGTACACCGGGGAGCTGTTTTTT	CASSLFTGTGYTGELFF
.	TRBV3-1/TRBV3-2	TRBJ1-6	few	12	TGTGCCAGCAGCCGTCGGGATTCACCCCTCCACTTT	CASSRRDSPLHF
.	TRBV27	TRBJ2-7	.	13	TGTGCCATCGCTTCACAGGGTTTCCACGAGCAGTACTTC	CAIASQGFHEQYF
TRBD2	TRBV6-5	TRBJ2-1	.	16	TGTGCCAGCAGTTACTCTAGCGGGAGTCGCTACAATGAGCAGTTCTTC	CASSYSSGSRYNEQFF
TRBD1	TRBV3-1/TRBV3-2	TRBJ2-5	.	14	TGTGCCAGCGCAAAGGGGGCCAGTCAAGAGACCCAGTACTTC	CASAKGASQETQYF
.	TRBV19	TRBJ2-6	.	17	TGTGCCAGTAGTATAGTCTGGTTCGGGGGGCCTGGCAACGTCCTGACTTTC	CASSIVWFGGPGNVLTF
.	TRBV7-2	TRBJ2-5	.	15	TGTGCCAGCAGCTTGACGGACTCATTGCAAGAGACCCAGTACTTC	CASSLTDSLQETQYF
TRBD2	TRBV5-1	TRBJ2-7	once	18	TGCGCCAGCAGCCCAAGGGCTAGCGGGAGGGCCGGTCCCCACGAGCAGTACTTC	CASSPRASGRAGPHEQYF
.	TRBV7-3	TRBJ2-1	.	15	TGTGCCAGCAGCTACAGGGAGAGCTCCTACAATGAGCAGTTCTTC	CASSYRESSYNEQFF
.	TRBV5-1	TRBJ1-1	.	16	TGCGCCAGCAGCTTGAGCCCCCTTGAGGGGAACACTGAAGCTTTCTTT	CASSLSPLEGNTEAFF
TRBD1	TRBV12-5	TRBJ1-6	.	18	TGTGCTAGTGGTTTGGCGTCACTGTTGCGACAGGGAGATTCACCCCTCCACTTT	CASGLASLLRQGDSPLHF
TRBD1	TRBV28	TRBJ1-1	once	13	TGTGCCAGCAGACGACAGGGGCCCCCTGAAGCTTTCTTT	CASRRQGPPEAFF
.	TRBV28	TRBJ2-1	.	12	TGTGCCAGCAGACAGATGGGTTATGAGCAGTTCTTC	CASRQMGYEQFF
.	TRBV19	TRBJ1-2	.	13	TGTGCCAGTACTGGGGTAGGGGACTATGGCTACACCTTC	CASTGVGDYGYTF
.	TRBV6-5	TRBJ2-2	.	15	TGTGCCAGCAGTTACTTCACAGGGTTCACCGGGGAGCTGTTTTTT	CASSYFTGFTGELFF
TRBD1	TRBV19	TRBJ1-2	.	13	TGTGCCAGTAAAGGGACAGGGTCTAGGGGCTACACCTTC	CASKGTGSRGYTF
.	TRBV11-2	TRBJ2-1	.	12	TGTGCCAGCAGTTACCTAGGCAATGAGCAGTTCTTC	CASSYLGNEQFF
TRBD2	TRBV19	TRBJ2-3	once	16	TGTGCCAGCACAGATTTGACGGGGGGGAGGACAGATACGCAGTATTTT	CASTDLTGGRTDTQYF
TRBD1	TRBV25-1	TRBJ1-2	.	17	TGTGCCAGCAGTGACCCCGGACAGGAGGGTTCTAACTATGGCTACACCTTC	CASSDPGQEGSNYGYTF
.	TRBV13	TRBJ2-1	.	11	TGTGCCAGCAGCTTAGGCTATGAGCAGTTCTTC	CASSLGYEQFF
.	TRBV9	TRBJ1-3	once	17	TGTGCCAGCAGCCTAGAAGTACGGGGTAGCTCTGGAAACACCATATATTTT	CASSLEVRGSSGNTIYF
.	TRBV28	TRBJ1-5	.	17	TGTGCCAGCAGTTCCGAGCTGGACACCTCTAGCAATCAGCCCCAGCATTTT	CASSSELDTSSNQPQHF
.	TRBV7-9	TRBJ1-3	.	13	TGTGCCAGCAGCTCCCAAACTGGAAACACCATATATTTT	CASSSQTGNTIYF
TRBD1	TRBV5-4	TRBJ1-6	few	15	TGTGCCAGCAGCCCGGCGGGACAGCCCAGCTCGGCCCTCCACTTT	CASSPAGQPSSALHF
.	TRBV2	TRBJ2-1	.	15	TGTGCCAGCAGTGAAATTGACTATCCTGTAGATGAGCAGTTCTTC	CASSEIDYPVDEQFF
.	TRBV6-5	TRBJ2-7	.	14	TGTGCCAGCAGTTCGTCAGGGGAAGTAGGCGAGCAGTACTTC	CASSSSGEVGEQYF
.	TRBV10-3	TRBJ1-2	once	13	TGTGCCATCATGCCAGGGAATAACTATGGCTACACCTTC	CAIMPGNNYGYTF
TRBD2	TRBV5-1	TRBJ2-3	.	16	TGCGCCAGCAGTTCCGTAGCGGGAGCGGGGACAGATACGCAGTATTTT	CASSSVAGAGTDTQYF
TRBD1	TRBV6-1	TRBJ1-2	.	16	TGTGCCAGCAGTGAAGCGCTTTGGACAGGGGCCTATGGCTACACCTTC	CASSEALWTGAYGYTF
.	TRBV5-1	TRBJ2-7	few	14	TGCGCCAGCAAACCCGGGGCTAGCGTCCACGAGCAGTACTTC	CASKPGASVHEQYF
.	TRBV7-9	TRBJ2-5	.	16	TGTGCCAGCAGCTTAGCTACAACCGGGTCCCCGGAGACCCAGTACTTC	CASSLATTGSPETQYF
.	TRBV4-3	TRBJ2-5	few	15	TGCGCCAGCAGCCAAGTACTAACGGTCCAAGAGACCCAGTACTTC	CASSQVLTVQETQYF
.	TRBV21-1	TRBJ2-5	once	13	TGTGCCAGCAGCCCGGGTCGGGAAGAGACCCAGTACTTC	CASSPGREETQYF
.	TRBV7-9	TRBJ2-2	.	12	TGTGCCAGCAGCTTAGGGGACAGGGAGCTGTTTTTT	CASSLGDRELFF
.	TRBV21-1	TRBJ1-3	.	13	TGTGCCAGCAGCAGGTACAGGGCTTACACCATATATTTT	CASSRYRAYTIYF